This T cell receptor beta chain originates from a study of T cells after yellow fever vaccination. On the study more broadly: Each low-cell-number fraction was prepared by means of SMART-Seq v4 Ultra Low Input. Study-level findings and limits: Abundant clonotypes from the bulk population could get into FACS-sorted repertoires as contaminants. Clones that expanded after primary vaccination mostly reappeared after the booster (roughly 97% CD4, 70% to 90% CD8).

Researchers made TCR cDNA using 5'RACE template switching, and this step added a universal primer site and UMIs. One entry per CDR3 protein, called by TCRdb with MiXCR from the 5' RACE reads. The profile covers 100,000 to 150,000 distinct CDR3 sequences, with about 8.4% appearing a single time and 40% taken by the ten largest. In its sample, this clonotype was seen many times. Its specificity is unknown. The source is a man aged 18 to 35 who received the YFV17D yellow fever vaccine. The source was CD8+ T cells sorted from PBMCs, collected on the day of the yellow fever booster vaccination.

CDR3 sequence: CASSQEAMGGLNQPQHF. The CDR3 DNA sequence: TGCGCCAGCAGCCAAGAAGCAATGGGGGGGCTGAATCAGCCCCAGCATTTT. The rearrangement joins TRBV4-3 to TRBJ1-5; weak D call: TRBD1 (6 bases). Germline V gene lookup returns CDR1 LGHNA and CDR2 YSLEER. Between the trimmed V and J ends, which lost 0 bases and 4 bases, there was a span of 16 bases. This CDR3 contains 17 residues.